The 32 T cell receptor beta chains in this list originate from one sample, sequenced in a study of shared T cell receptors in the human thymus. Produced via immunoSEQ multiplex PCR; TCRdb's table is partial and in-frame only. This repertoire shows about 380,000 clones, approximately 95% found once; its top ten account for about 0.02%. Source material: thymocytes. These receptors came from a human donor.

This clone has only one observation. The chain employs TRBV27 and TRBJ2-7, with D maybe TRBD1 (6 bases). Germline loops: CDR1 MNHEY, CDR2 SMNVEV (reference sequence). Trimming shortened V by 5 bases and J by 9 bases, and 20 bases separated the two germline ends. The CDR3 loop spans 14 amino acids. CDR3 sequence (DNA): TGTGCCAGCAGTCAGGGGCCCTTCGTCTTTGGGCAGTACTTC. It specifies CASSQGPFVFGQYF.

The chain joins TRBV29-1 to TRBJ1-6; maybe TRBD1 (5 bases). Trimming stripped 7 bases from V and 6 bases from J, with 28 bases between. The CDR3 is 18 amino acids. Per germline, CDR1 SQVTM and CDR2 ANQGSEA. The CDR3 region is CSAIPGTQRGLSNSPLHF. In DNA, the CDR3 is TGCAGCGCCATACCCGGGACCCAGAGGGGATTATCTAATTCACCCCTCCACTTT.

The chain links TRBV11-1 to TRBJ2-7; no clear D gene. Germline V lookup: CDR1 SGHAT, CDR2 FQDESV (reference sequence). The CDR3 length is 16 residues. Trimming took off 2 bases at V and 7 bases at J, with 21 bases between the two ends. The CDR3 DNA follows: TGTGCCAGCAGCTTACCGCCGCCCACCCCTTCGGAGGAGCAGTACTTC. Amino acids: CASSLPPPTPSEEQYF.

The chain recombines TRBV10-3 with TRBJ2-1; no clear D gene. Germline V gene lookup returns CDR1 ENHRY and CDR2 SYGVKD. V lost 2 bases and J lost 3, with 17 bases in between. The length of the CDR3 is 17 residues. CDR3 sequence reads: CAISEPVSGVSYNEQFF. The CDR3 nucleotides are TGTGCCATCAGTGAGCCCGTAAGTGGGGTAAGCTACAATGAGCAGTTCTTC.

This sequence joins TRBV7-7 and TRBJ2-3, with D perhaps matching TRBD1 (6 bases). V lost 6 bases and J lost 3, with 16 bases in between. Germline values: CDR1 SSHAT, CDR2 FNYEAQ (reference sequence). The CDR3 spans 15 residues. The CDR3 loop reads CASSLRGSPTDTQYF. CDR3 in DNA: TGTGCCAGCAGTCTTAGGGGGAGTCCTACAGATACGCAGTATTTT.

This chain's CDR3 is CASSLRMNTEAFF. The CDR3 DNA reads as TGTGCCAGCAGCTTACGTATGAACACTGAAGCTTTCTTT. The chain joins TRBV5-5 to TRBJ1-1; D is unresolved. This CDR3 region has 13 residues. V was cut by 2 bases and J by 0 bases, with 5 bases left in between. The germline gives CDR1 SGHKS, CDR2 YYEKEE (reference sequence).

The J gene is TRBJ2-6, the V gene TRBV25-1; unclear D gene. This CDR3 comprises 15 residues. Germline CDR1 reads MGHDK; CDR2 reads SYGVNS. V shed 8 bases and J shed 4 bases, with 15 bases lying between them. The CDR3 nucleotides read TGTGCCAGCGGTAGGGATTCAGGCGGGGCCAACGTCCTGACTTTC. It translates to CASGRDSGGANVLTF. Based on the CDR3 plus reference TRBV25-1 and TRBJ2-6, the full variable domain is EADIYQTPRYLVIGTGKKITLECSQTMGHDKMYWYQQDPGMELHLIHYSYGVNSTEKGDLSSESTVSRIRTEHFPLTLESARPSHTSQYLCASGRDSGGANVLTFGAGSRLTVL.

The chain uses TRBV6-1 and TRBJ1-5, with D possibly matching TRBD1 (5 bases). The CDR3 has 12 residues. CDR1 MNHNS and CDR2 SASEGT come from the germline V gene. The ends were cut back, 9 bases at V and 6 bases at J, with 12 bases in the middle. The CDR3 region is CASTPGGQPQHF. The CDR3 nucleotides are TGTGCCAGTACGCCGGGGGGTCAGCCCCAGCATTTT.

J is TRBJ1-3 and V is TRBV14; 8 bases are a match to TRBD1. The V gene end was trimmed by 0 bases and the J gene end by 5 bases; junction bases not matched to a gene: 12. The germline V gene has CDR1 SGHDN and CDR2 FVKESK. This CDR3 comprises 18 residues. CDR3 sequence: CASSQDRRGQVARNTIYF. The CDR3 nucleotides read TGTGCCAGCAGCCAAGATAGGCGGGGACAGGTGGCGAGAAACACCATATATTTT.

The rearrangement joins TRBV4-2 to TRBJ1-1; D remains ambiguous. Trimming cost V 4 bases and J 1 base, with 7 bases left between them. Looked up from germline, CDR1 is LGHNA and CDR2 is YNFKEQ. The CDR3 runs 13 residues. The DNA of the CDR3 is TGTGCCAGCAGCCCCGGAGCGAACACTGAAGCTTTCTTT. It codes for CASSPGANTEAFF.

The chain recombines TRBV14 with TRBJ2-5; D is uncertain. V was clipped by 0 bases and J by 5 bases, with 7 bases between them. Germline loops: CDR1 SGHDN, CDR2 FVKESK. The CDR3 is 13 amino acids. The CDR3 DNA reads TGTGCCAGCAGCCAAGACGTTGAGGAGACCCAGTACTTC. Translation gives CASSQDVEETQYF.

This chain connects TRBV5-2 to TRBJ1-2. TRBV5-2 is a pseudogene segment. This CDR3 contains 16 residues. As DNA, the CDR3 is TGTGCCAGCAATGATTGGAGAGAGTACGAGACCTATGGCTACACCTTC. This codes for CASNDWREYETYGYTF.

This rearrangement joins TRBV2 to TRBJ2-2; TRBD2 might be the D (5 bases). The germline gives CDR1 SNHLY, CDR2 FYNNEI. The CDR3 runs to 18 residues. V lost 0 bases, J lost 1 base, and 15 bases lay in between. CDR3 in amino acids: CASSEALRGSENTGELFF. The CDR3 DNA reads as TGTGCCAGCAGTGAAGCGCTTCGAGGTAGCGAGAACACCGGGGAGCTGTTTTTT.

The chain combines TRBV30 with TRBJ1-2; 7 bases map to TRBD1. Trimming took 2 bases from V and 6 from J; bases not matched to a gene: 6. Germline V lookup: CDR1 GTSNPN, CDR2 SVGIG (reference sequence). This CDR3 is 13 amino acids long. CDR3 sequence: CAWSSGTADGYTF. In DNA, the CDR3 is TGTGCCTGGAGTTCCGGGACAGCAGATGGCTACACCTTC.

V and J are TRBV4-1 and TRBJ1-1, with 7 bases aligning to TRBD1. This CDR3 has 15 amino acids. The ends lost 0 bases at V and 4 bases at J; junction bases unmatched: 5. Germline CDR1 is MGHRA and CDR2 is YSYEKL. In DNA, the CDR3 is TGCGCCAGCAGCCAAGATAAGGGGGCAACCACTGAAGCTTTCTTT. Translating gives CASSQDKGATTEAFF.

This clone was seen just once. The chain links TRBV4-3 to TRBJ1-2; D call uncertain. The V end lost 4 bases, the J end lost 4 bases, and 7 bases lay between the germline ends. This CDR3 is built from 12 residues. Germline-derived CDR1 and CDR2 are LGHNA and YSLEER. Written as DNA, the CDR3 is TGCGCCAGCAGCCGAGGCTCCTATGGCTACACCTTC. Translation gives CASSRGSYGYTF.

The chain joins TRBV11-2 to TRBJ1-5; unclear D gene. Germline CDR1 and CDR2: SGHAT and FQNNGV. The CDR3 is 14 amino acids. Deletions cut 3 bases from V and 6 bases from J, with 12 bases between. The CDR3 loop reads CASSLDGSSQPQHF. CDR3 DNA sequence: TGTGCCAGCAGCTTGGACGGGAGTAGTCAGCCCCAGCATTTT.

This clone was seen a handful of times. The gene calls are TRBV28 and TRBJ2-4; unclear D gene. V gave up 6 bases and J gave up 2 bases, with 8 bases separating them. From germline, CDR1 is MDHEN and CDR2 SYDVKM. The CDR3 totals 13 residues. CDR3 coding DNA: TGTGCCAGCAGCCGGCAATCCAAAAACATTCAGTACTTC. Translation gives CASSRQSKNIQYF.

CDR3 amino acids: CASSARQGRGEKLFF. The DNA for the CDR3 is TGTGCCAGTAGTGCCCGACAGGGTCGAGGGGAAAAACTGTTTTTT. The chain recombines TRBV19 with TRBJ1-4; TRBD1 matches at 7 bases. V lost 5 bases to trimming and J lost 8 bases; unmatched junction nucleotides: 11. There are 15 residues in the CDR3. CDR1 is LNHDA and CDR2 is SQIVND in the germline V gene (reference sequence).

The CDR3 region is CASSRTENYGYTF. The CDR3 DNA reads TGTGCCAGCAGCCGGACCGAGAACTATGGCTACACCTTC. The rearrangement joins TRBV9 to TRBJ1-2; D is undetermined. Germline V gene data show CDR1 as SGDLS and CDR2 as YYNGEE. V shed 4 bases and J shed 2 bases, with 9 bases lying between them. The CDR3 runs 13 residues.

The chain employs TRBV5-7 and TRBJ2-1; TRBD2 matches 10 bases. TRBV5-7 is given ORF status, its function remaining uncertain. V shed 5 bases, J shed 2 bases, and the junction held 13 bases outside the gene matches. The CDR3 sequence is 18 residues long. CDR3 sequence reads: CASSAPPLAGGPYNEQFF. CDR3 DNA sequence: TGTGCCAGCAGTGCGCCCCCTTTAGCGGGAGGCCCCTACAATGAGCAGTTCTTC.

The chain combines TRBV30 with TRBJ1-1; tentatively, D is TRBD1 (6 bases). CDR3 size: 16 residues. The germline gives CDR1 GTSNPN, CDR2 SVGIG (reference sequence). V gave up 2 bases and J gave up 3 bases, with 19 bases separating them. CDR3 sequence: CAWSLQRIQGDTEAFF. The CDR3 bases are TGTGCCTGGAGTCTGCAGCGCATACAGGGAGACACTGAAGCTTTCTTT.

This sequence joins TRBV28 and TRBJ1-2, with a possible D match to TRBD1 (5 bases). The V and J ends lost 1 base and 12 bases respectively, with 21 bases between them. Germline CDR1 is MDHEN and CDR2 is SYDVKM. The CDR3 spans 15 residues. For the CDR3, the DNA is TGTGCCAGCAGTTTATATACACAGGCTAAGTTGAGCCACACCTTC. This gives the protein CASSLYTQAKLSHTF.

The rearrangement joins TRBV10-1 to TRBJ2-2; 12 nucleotides align to TRBD2. Trimming removed 4 bases from V and 3 bases from J; junction bases left unmatched: 9. From germline, CDR1 is WNHNN and CDR2 SYGVQD (reference sequence). The CDR3 covers 18 residues. DNA of the CDR3: TGCGCCAGCAGTGGGCCTACTAGCGGGAGGCCTCACACCGGGGAGCTGTTTTTT. Its protein is CASSGPTSGRPHTGELFF.

This clone showed up just once. V is TRBV6-1 and J is TRBJ2-1; 9 bases are a match to TRBD2. V lost 4 bases to trimming and J lost 4 bases; unmatched junction nucleotides: 8. CDR3 length equals 16 residues. Germline loops: CDR1 MNHNS, CDR2 SASEGT. CDR3 in DNA: TGTGCCAGCAGTGGCAATAGCGGGAGTCTTTACAATGAGCAGTTCTTC. Translation: CASSGNSGSLYNEQFF.

The gene calls are TRBV28 and TRBJ1-2; 7 bases agree with TRBD1. V lost 7 bases, J lost 9 bases, and 23 bases stayed unmatched. From germline, CDR1 is MDHEN and CDR2 SYDVKM. The CDR3 is 17 amino acids. Here the CDR3 reads CASIPPPSFGQAPSYTF. CDR3 bases: TGTGCCAGCATCCCGCCCCCTTCGTTCGGACAGGCCCCGAGCTACACCTTC.

The chain has TRBV20-1 and TRBJ1-1, with D maybe TRBD1 (5 bases). The V gene lost 6 bases and the J gene lost 6 bases, with 8 bases spanning the gap. Germline V gives CDR1 DFQATT, CDR2 SNEGSKA (reference sequence). The CDR3 has 10 residues. In nucleotides, the CDR3 is TGCAGTGCCACGGGGGCTGAAGCTTTCTTT. This encodes CSATGAEAFF.

The rearrangement joins TRBV4-2 to TRBJ1-1; D unresolved. The germline V and J ends were trimmed by 0 bases and 0 bases, with 5 bases remaining between them. This CDR3 comprises 14 residues. In germline, CDR1 is LGHNA, CDR2 YNFKEQ. Written as DNA, the CDR3 is TGTGCCAGCAGCCAAGAGAAGATGAACACTGAAGCTTTCTTT. This sequence encodes CASSQEKMNTEAFF.

The chain is built from TRBV27 and TRBJ1-2; D is possibly TRBD1 (5 bases). CDR1 is MNHEY, CDR2 SMNVEV, per germline (reference sequence). V lost 4 bases and J lost 6, with 12 bases in between. The CDR3 runs to 13 residues. The CDR3 coding sequence is TGTGCCAGCAGTTGCCGGGACGGCGATGGCTACACCTTC. Protein product: CASSCRDGDGYTF.

This chain links TRBV27 with TRBJ2-6, with D possibly being TRBD1 (6 bases). Germline assignment: CDR1 MNHEY and CDR2 SMNVEV (reference sequence). Between the trimmed V and J ends, which lost 0 bases and 0 bases, there was a span of 9 bases. CDR3 size: 17 residues. The CDR3, as DNA: TGTGCCAGCAGTTTATCCGGGACACACTCTGGGGCCAACGTCCTGACTTTC. Translation gives CASSLSGTHSGANVLTF.

The V gene is TRBV14, the J gene TRBJ2-7, with D hard to call. The CDR3 extends over 14 amino acids. Germline lookup yields CDR1 SGHDN and CDR2 FVKESK. Trimming pared 4 bases from V and 1 base from J, leaving 11 bases between. CDR3 protein: CASSPVGYSYEQYF. The CDR3 DNA sequence: TGTGCCAGCAGCCCCGTGGGGTATTCCTACGAGCAGTACTTC.

DNA of the CDR3: TGTGCCAGCAGCTTGAGCTCCCACGACACAGATACGCAGTATTTT. Translated, it gives CASSLSSHDTDTQYF. This chain uses TRBV5-5 with TRBJ2-3; D gene unclear. The CDR3 is made up of 15 amino acids. Germline V gene sequence: CDR1 SGHKS, CDR2 YYEKEE (reference sequence). Trimming cost V 1 base and J 2 bases, with 11 bases left between them.